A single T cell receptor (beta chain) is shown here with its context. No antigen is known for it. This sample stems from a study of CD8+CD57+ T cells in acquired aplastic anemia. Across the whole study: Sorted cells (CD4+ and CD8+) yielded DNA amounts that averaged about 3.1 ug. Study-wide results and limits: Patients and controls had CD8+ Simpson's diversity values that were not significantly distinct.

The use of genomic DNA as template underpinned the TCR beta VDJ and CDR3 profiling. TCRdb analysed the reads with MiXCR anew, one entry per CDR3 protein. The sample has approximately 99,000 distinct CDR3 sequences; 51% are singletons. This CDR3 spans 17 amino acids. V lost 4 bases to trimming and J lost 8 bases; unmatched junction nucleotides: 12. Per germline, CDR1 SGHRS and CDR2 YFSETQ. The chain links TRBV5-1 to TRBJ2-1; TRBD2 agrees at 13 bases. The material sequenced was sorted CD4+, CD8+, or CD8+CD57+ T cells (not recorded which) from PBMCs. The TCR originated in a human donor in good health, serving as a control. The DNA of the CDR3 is TGCGCCAGCAGCACCCTGGGTACTAGCGGGGGGGCATATGAGCAGTTCTTC. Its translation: CASSTLGTSGGAYEQFF.